The TCR beta chain under discussion was sequenced for a study of early T cells in non-severe SARS-CoV-2 infection. Overall study: Unpaired chains resulted from sequencing bulk RNA of unsorted whole blood. General study results and limits: In VDJdb matching, anti-spike CD8 responses were favored while private and CD4 specificities went missing.

To note about this clonotype: As yet, its antigen is unknown.

The TCR library protocol attached unique molecular identifiers to the individual cDNA molecules. MiXCR, run by TCRdb on the 5' RACE reads, gives a single entry per CDR3 protein. Of approximately 66,000 distinct CDR3 sequences detected, about 12% appear once; the ten largest clones hold roughly 1.2%. The CDR3 sequence is 14 residues long. V was cut by 7 bases and J by 5 bases, with 16 bases left in between. This specimen consisted of whole blood, obtained at baseline. The clonotype comes from an adult who was a healthcare worker with PCR-confirmed SARS-CoV-2 infection or an uninfected control (not recorded which). The donor label of this sample is uncertain. The chain links TRBV12-3 or TRBV12-4 to TRBJ2-3; possible D gene TRBD2, 7 bases. This CDR3 is CASTPGGRIDTQYF. The CDR3 nucleotides are TGTGCCAGCACCCCCGGGGGGCGCATAGATACGCAGTATTTT.